The rows below give T cell receptor beta chains drawn from one sample of a study of blood T cell repertoires in COVID-19. The data were produced by immunoSEQ multiplex PCR, yet TCRdb's version contains in-frame clones alone and is incomplete. The top ten clones hold about 18% of a sample with 150,000 to 200,000 clones, more than 75% of them seen once. Sequenced material: peripheral blood. The receptor source for this set is a man aged 60 to 75 with active or convalescent COVID-19. Both conserved end residues are part of each CDR3. The D gene is left open where the match is weak.

V gene: TRBV5-8
D gene: -
J gene: TRBJ1-3
CDR3 DNA: TGTGCCAGCAGCCCTTGGTGGGGGCAGTCCTCTGGAAACACCATATATTTT
CDR3 protein: CASSPWWGQSSGNTIYF

V gene: TRBV6-4
D gene: -
J gene: TRBJ2-6
CDR3 DNA: TGTGCCAGCAGCGCCCTGGGGCTCGGGGCCAACGTCCTGACTTTC
CDR3 protein: CASSALGLGANVLTF

V gene: TRBV3-1/TRBV3-2
D gene: -
J gene: TRBJ1-4
CDR3 DNA: TGTGCCAGCAGCCAAGACGCGGGACCCTGGGAAGAAAAACTGTTTTTT
CDR3 protein: CASSQDAGPWEEKLFF

V gene: TRBV5-1
D gene: -
J gene: TRBJ1-4
CDR3 DNA: TGCGCCAGCAGCTTGACACCAACTAATGAAAAACTGTTTTTT
CDR3 protein: CASSLTPTNEKLFF

V gene: TRBV6-4
D gene: TRBD1
J gene: TRBJ1-1
CDR3 DNA: TGTGCCAGCAGTGTTGAGGACAGGACTGAAGCTTTCTTT
CDR3 protein: CASSVEDRTEAFF

V gene: TRBV4-1
D gene: -
J gene: TRBJ1-5
CDR3 DNA: TGCGCCAGCAGCCAAATTCGTGGGGGCTATCAGCCCCAGCATTTT
CDR3 protein: CASSQIRGGYQPQHF

V gene: TRBV18
D gene: TRBD1
J gene: TRBJ2-7
CDR3 DNA: TGTGCCAGCTCGTCAATACTCTCAGGGGGCGAGCAGTACTTC
CDR3 protein: CASSSILSGGEQYF

V gene: TRBV10-1
D gene: TRBD1
J gene: TRBJ1-1
CDR3 DNA: TGCGCCAGCAGTCCGGACAGGGGTCGGACTGAAGCTTTCTTT
CDR3 protein: CASSPDRGRTEAFF

V gene: TRBV2
D gene: TRBD2
J gene: TRBJ2-3
CDR3 DNA: TGTGCCAGCACGCCGGGACTAGCGGGGGCCGGAGATACGCAGTATTTT
CDR3 protein: CASTPGLAGAGDTQYF

V gene: TRBV4-1
D gene: TRBD2
J gene: TRBJ2-5
CDR3 DNA: TGCGCCAGCAGCGAGGGACTAGCGGGGGGTGAGGAGACCCAGTACTTC
CDR3 protein: CASSEGLAGGEETQYF

V gene: TRBV19
D gene: -
J gene: TRBJ2-3
CDR3 DNA: TGTGCCAGTAGGACTGCGGGCGGCACAGATACGCAGTATTTT
CDR3 protein: CASRTAGGTDTQYF

V gene: TRBV6-5
D gene: -
J gene: TRBJ1-1
CDR3 DNA: TGTGCCAGCAGACTTAACACTGAAGCTTTCTTT
CDR3 protein: CASRLNTEAFF

V gene: TRBV18
D gene: -
J gene: TRBJ1-3
CDR3 DNA: TGTGCCAGCTCAACGTCCCGGGGGACTGGAAACACCATATATTTT
CDR3 protein: CASSTSRGTGNTIYF

V gene: TRBV29-1
D gene: -
J gene: TRBJ2-7
CDR3 DNA: TGCAGCGTTGAAAGCAGGGCTGAGCAGTACTTC
CDR3 protein: CSVESRAEQYF